Each of the 7 T cell receptor beta chains below was sequenced from the same sample in a study of T-cell memory formation after mild COVID-19. TCRdb independently ran MiXCR on the 5' RACE reads; one entry per CDR3 protein. The table has roughly 500,000 distinct CDR3 sequences, around 21% seen once. The sequenced material came from PBMCs or a T cell subset sorted from them (not recorded which). The receptors shown here come from an adult woman who had mild COVID-19 (a few samples of this study predate the infection). Cell type and time point are not known.

The chain uses TRBV27 and TRBJ2-1; TRBD2 is a possible D gene (5 bases). The ends were cut back, 0 bases at V and 5 bases at J, with 8 bases in the middle. CDR1 and CDR2 (germline): MNHEY, SMNVEV (reference sequence). The CDR3 is 14 residues long. The CDR3 nucleotides read TGTGCCAGCAGTTTATCGAGGGCAGACAATGAGCAGTTCTTC. Translating gives CASSLSRADNEQFF.

This clonotype was found a few times. This chain uses TRBV7-2 with TRBJ1-1; D remains ambiguous. The length of the CDR3 is 13 residues. The ends were cut back, 6 bases at V and 0 bases at J, with 8 bases in the middle. The germline V gene has CDR1 SGHTA and CDR2 FQGNSA. The CDR3 nucleotides read TGTGCCAGCAGACAAGGGTTGAACACTGAAGCTTTCTTT. Amino acid sequence: CASRQGLNTEAFF. The variable domain in full, completed from reference TRBV7-2 and TRBJ1-1, reads GAGVSQSPSNKVTEKGKDVELRCDPISGHTALYWYRQSLGQGLEFLIYFQGNSAPDKSGLPSDRFSAERTGGSVSTLTIQRTQQEDSAVYLCASRQGLNTEAFFGQGTRLTVV.

The chain combines TRBV4-1 with TRBJ1-1; D might be TRBD1 (6 bases). V gave up 3 bases and J gave up 2 bases, with 13 bases separating them. Per the germline V gene, CDR1 is MGHRA and CDR2 is YSYEKL. The CDR3 is 15 residues long. The CDR3 DNA follows: TGCGCCAGCAGCCAGAGAGACAGGACTAACACTGAAGCTTTCTTT. Protein sequence: CASSQRDRTNTEAFF.

V usage is TRBV20-1 and J usage is TRBJ2-5; TRBD1 matches 7 bases. This CDR3 spans 13 amino acids. The trim removed 3 bases at V and 3 bases at J, leaving 4 bases unmatched. CDR1 is DFQATT and CDR2 is SNEGSKA in the germline V gene (reference sequence). This CDR3 reads CSARGQLKETQYF. In nucleotides, the CDR3 is TGCAGTGCTAGGGGACAGCTCAAAGAGACCCAGTACTTC.

The chain is built from TRBV5-4 and TRBJ2-7; D might be TRBD1 (6 bases). V shed 4 bases and J shed 9 bases, with 17 bases lying between them. CDR3 length: 13 residues. Germline-derived CDR1 and CDR2 are SGHNT and YYREEE (reference sequence). CDR3 residues: CASSTDSPSVQYF. CDR3 DNA: TGTGCCAGCAGCACGGACAGCCCCAGCGTGCAGTACTTC.

The chain employs TRBV15 and TRBJ2-1; TRBD1 agrees at 7 bases. The germline V gene has CDR1 LNHNV and CDR2 YYDKDF (reference sequence). With V trimmed by 0 bases and J by 6 bases, 5 bases remained unmatched. There are 15 residues in the CDR3. The CDR3 DNA follows: TGTGCCACCAGCAGAGAGACAGGGATGTTCAATGAGCAGTTCTTC. Its protein is CATSRETGMFNEQFF. The full variable domain, in which reference TRBV15 and TRBJ2-1 provide the parts outside the CDR3, is DAMVIQNPRYQVTQFGKPVTLSCSQTLNHNVMYWYQQKSSQAPKLLFHYYDKDFNNEADTPDNFQSRRPNTSFCFLDIRSPGLGDTAMYLCATSRETGMFNEQFFGPGTRLTVL.

The chain's CDR3 is CASSPQKGYNEQFF. CDR3 nucleotide sequence: TGTGCCAGCTCACCTCAAAAGGGCTACAATGAGCAGTTCTTC. The rearrangement joins TRBV18 to TRBJ2-1; D uncertain. Trimming removed 3 bases at V and 3 bases at J, with 9 bases between. Germline V lookup: CDR1 KGHSH, CDR2 LQKENI. The CDR3 length is 14 residues.